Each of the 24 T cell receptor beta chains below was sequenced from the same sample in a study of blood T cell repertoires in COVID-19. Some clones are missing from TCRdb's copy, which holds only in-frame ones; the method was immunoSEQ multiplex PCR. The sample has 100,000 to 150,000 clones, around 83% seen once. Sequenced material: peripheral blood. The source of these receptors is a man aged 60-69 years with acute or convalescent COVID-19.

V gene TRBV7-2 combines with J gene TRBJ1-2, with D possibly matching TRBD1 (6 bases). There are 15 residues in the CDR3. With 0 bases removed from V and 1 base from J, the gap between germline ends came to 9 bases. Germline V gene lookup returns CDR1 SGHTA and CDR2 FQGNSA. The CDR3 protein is CASSLAPGHNYGYTF. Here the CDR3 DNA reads TGTGCCAGCAGCTTAGCGCCGGGACATAACTATGGCTACACCTTC.

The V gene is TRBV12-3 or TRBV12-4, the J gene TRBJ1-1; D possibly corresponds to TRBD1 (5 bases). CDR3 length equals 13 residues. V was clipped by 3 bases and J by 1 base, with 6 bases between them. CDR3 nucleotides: TGTGCCAGCAGTTTGCAGGGGAACACTGAAGCTTTCTTT. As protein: CASSLQGNTEAFF.

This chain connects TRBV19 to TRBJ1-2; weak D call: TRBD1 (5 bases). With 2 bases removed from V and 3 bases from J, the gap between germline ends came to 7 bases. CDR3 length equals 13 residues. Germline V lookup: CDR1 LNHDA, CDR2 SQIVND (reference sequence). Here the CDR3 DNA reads TGTGCCAGTAGTATACAGACAGACTATGGCTACACCTTC. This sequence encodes CASSIQTDYGYTF.

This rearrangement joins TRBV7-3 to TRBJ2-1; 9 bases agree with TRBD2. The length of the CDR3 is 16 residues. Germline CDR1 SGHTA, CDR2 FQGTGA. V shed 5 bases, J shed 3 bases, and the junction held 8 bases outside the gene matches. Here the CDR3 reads CASSVDSGSNYNEQFF. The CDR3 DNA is TGTGCCAGCAGCGTAGATAGCGGGAGTAACTACAATGAGCAGTTCTTC.

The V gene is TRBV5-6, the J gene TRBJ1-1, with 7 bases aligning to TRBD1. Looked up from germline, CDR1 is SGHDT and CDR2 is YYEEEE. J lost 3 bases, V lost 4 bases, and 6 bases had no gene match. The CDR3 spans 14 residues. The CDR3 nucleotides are TGTGCCAGCAGCCTGACAGGGCGGTACACTGAAGCTTTCTTT. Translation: CASSLTGRYTEAFF.

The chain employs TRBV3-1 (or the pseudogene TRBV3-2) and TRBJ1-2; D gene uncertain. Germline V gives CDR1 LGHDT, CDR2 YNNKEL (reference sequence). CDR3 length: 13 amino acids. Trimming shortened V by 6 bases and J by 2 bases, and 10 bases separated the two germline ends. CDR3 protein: CASSEYTNYGYTF. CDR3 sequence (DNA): TGTGCCAGCAGTGAATACACGAACTATGGCTACACCTTC.

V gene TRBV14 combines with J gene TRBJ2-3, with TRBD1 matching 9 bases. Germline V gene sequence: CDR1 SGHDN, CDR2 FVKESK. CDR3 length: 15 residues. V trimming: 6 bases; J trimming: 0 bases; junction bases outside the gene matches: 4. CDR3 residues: CASRETGGSTDTQYF. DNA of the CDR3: TGTGCCAGCAGGGAGACAGGGGGAAGCACAGATACGCAGTATTTT.

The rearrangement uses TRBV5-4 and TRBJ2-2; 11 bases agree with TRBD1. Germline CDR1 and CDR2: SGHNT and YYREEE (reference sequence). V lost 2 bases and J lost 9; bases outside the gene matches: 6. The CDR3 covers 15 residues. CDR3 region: CASSLPGQGVRELFF. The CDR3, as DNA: TGTGCCAGCAGCTTACCGGGACAGGGGGTCAGGGAGCTGTTTTTT.

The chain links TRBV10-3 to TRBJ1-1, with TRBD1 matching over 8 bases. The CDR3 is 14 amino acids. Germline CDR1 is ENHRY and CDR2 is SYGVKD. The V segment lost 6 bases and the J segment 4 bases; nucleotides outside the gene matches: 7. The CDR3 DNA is TGTGCCATCAGAGAGACAGGGACAGGCACTGAAGCTTTCTTT. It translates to CAIRETGTGTEAFF.

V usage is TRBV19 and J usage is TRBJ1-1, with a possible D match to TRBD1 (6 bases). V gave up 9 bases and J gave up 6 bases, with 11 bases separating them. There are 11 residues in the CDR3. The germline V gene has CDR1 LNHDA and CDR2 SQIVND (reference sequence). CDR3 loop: CASLHRAEAFF. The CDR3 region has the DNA TGTGCCAGCTTACACAGGGCTGAAGCTTTCTTT.

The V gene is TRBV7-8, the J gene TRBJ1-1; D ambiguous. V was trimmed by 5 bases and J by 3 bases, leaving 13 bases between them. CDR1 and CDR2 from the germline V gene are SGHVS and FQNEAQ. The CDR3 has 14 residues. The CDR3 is CASSKSRVDTEAFF. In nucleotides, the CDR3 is TGTGCCAGCAGCAAAAGTCGGGTGGACACTGAAGCTTTCTTT.

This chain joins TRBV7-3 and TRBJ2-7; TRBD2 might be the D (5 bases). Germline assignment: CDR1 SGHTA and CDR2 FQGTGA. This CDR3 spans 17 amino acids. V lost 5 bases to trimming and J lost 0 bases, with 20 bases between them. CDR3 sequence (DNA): TGTGCCAGCAGCCCGGCTGAGAGAGGGCCCACCTCCTACGAGCAGTACTTC. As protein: CASSPAERGPTSYEQYF. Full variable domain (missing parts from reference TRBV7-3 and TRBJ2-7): GAGVSQTPSNKVTEKGKYVELRCDPISGHTALYWYRQSLGQGPEFLIYFQGTGAADDSGLPNDRFFAVRPEGSVSTLKIQRTERGDSAVYLCASSPAERGPTSYEQYFGPGTRLTVT.

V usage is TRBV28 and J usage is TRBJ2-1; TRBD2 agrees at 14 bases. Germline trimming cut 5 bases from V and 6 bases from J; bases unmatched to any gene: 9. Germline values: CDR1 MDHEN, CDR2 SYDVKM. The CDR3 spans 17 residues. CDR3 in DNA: TGTGCCAGCAGTATAGGGACTAGCGGGAGCTTAATCAATGAGCAGTTCTTC. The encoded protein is CASSIGTSGSLINEQFF.

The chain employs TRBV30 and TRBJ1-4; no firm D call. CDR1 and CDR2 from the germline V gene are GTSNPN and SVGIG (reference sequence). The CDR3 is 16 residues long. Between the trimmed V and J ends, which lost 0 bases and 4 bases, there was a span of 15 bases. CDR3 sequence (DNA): TGTGCCTGGAGTGTTCCCAGCGGGGAGGATAATGAAAAACTGTTTTTT. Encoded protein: CAWSVPSGEDNEKLFF.

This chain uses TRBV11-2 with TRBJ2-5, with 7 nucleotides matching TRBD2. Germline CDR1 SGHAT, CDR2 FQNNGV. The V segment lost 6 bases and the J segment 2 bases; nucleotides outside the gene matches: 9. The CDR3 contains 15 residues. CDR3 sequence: CASSHGLADQETQYF. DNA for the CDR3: TGTGCCAGCAGTCATGGGCTAGCGGATCAAGAGACCCAGTACTTC.

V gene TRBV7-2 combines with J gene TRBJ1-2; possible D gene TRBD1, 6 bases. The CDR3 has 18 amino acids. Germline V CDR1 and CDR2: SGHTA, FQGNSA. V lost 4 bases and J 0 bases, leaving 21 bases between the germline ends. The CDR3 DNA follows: TGTGCCAGCAGCTCAACTGGGGGCCTGGTCGGGACTAACTATGGCTACACCTTC. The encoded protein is CASSSTGGLVGTNYGYTF.

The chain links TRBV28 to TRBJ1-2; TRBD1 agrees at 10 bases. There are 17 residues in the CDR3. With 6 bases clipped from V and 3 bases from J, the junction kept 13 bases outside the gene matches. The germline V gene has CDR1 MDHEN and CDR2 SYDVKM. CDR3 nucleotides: TGTGCCAGCAGCCCCTCGGGACAGGGGCCCCTTGACTATGGCTACACCTTC. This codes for CASSPSGQGPLDYGYTF.

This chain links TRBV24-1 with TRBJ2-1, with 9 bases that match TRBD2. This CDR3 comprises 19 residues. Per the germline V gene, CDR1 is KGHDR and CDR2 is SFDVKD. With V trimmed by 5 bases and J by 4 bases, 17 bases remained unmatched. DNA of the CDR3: TGTGCCACCAGTGTCGCAAATCGAGGGACGAGCGGGAGGTACAATGAGCAGTTCTTC. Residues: CATSVANRGTSGRYNEQFF.

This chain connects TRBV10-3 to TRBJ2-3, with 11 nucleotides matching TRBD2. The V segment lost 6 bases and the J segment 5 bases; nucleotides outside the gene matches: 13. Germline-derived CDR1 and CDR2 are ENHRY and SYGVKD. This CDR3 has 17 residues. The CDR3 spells CAISNQLAGDVRDTQYF. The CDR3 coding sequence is TGTGCCATCAGCAACCAACTAGCGGGAGACGTTAGAGATACGCAGTATTTT.

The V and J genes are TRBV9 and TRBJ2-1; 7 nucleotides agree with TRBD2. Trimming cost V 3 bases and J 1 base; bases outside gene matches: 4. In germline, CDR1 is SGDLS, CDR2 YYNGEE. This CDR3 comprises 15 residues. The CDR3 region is CASSGPSGSYNEQFF. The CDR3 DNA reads TGTGCCAGCAGCGGACCTAGCGGTTCCTACAATGAGCAGTTCTTC.

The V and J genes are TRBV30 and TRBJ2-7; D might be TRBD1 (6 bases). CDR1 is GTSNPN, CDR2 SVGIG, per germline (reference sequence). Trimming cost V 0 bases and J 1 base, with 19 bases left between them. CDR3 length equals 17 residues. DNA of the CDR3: TGTGCCTGGAGTGTATCAGCATGGACAGTTATTTCCTACGAGCAGTACTTC. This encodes CAWSVSAWTVISYEQYF.

CDR3 bases: TGCGCCAGCAGCTTGGGGGTCCCTCAGGGCAACTCTGGAAACACCATATATTTT. This codes for CASSLGVPQGNSGNTIYF. The V and J genes are TRBV5-1 and TRBJ1-3; a weak D match, TRBD1 (5 bases). V was clipped by 0 bases and J by 0 bases, with 16 bases between them. Germline CDR1 SGHRS, CDR2 YFSETQ. This CDR3 has 18 amino acids.

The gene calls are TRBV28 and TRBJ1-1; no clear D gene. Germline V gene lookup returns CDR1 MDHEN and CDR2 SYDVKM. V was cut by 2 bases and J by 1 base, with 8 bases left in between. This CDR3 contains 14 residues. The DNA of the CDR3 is TGTGCCAGCAGTTTACGAGGGAAGAACACTGAAGCTTTCTTT. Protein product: CASSLRGKNTEAFF.

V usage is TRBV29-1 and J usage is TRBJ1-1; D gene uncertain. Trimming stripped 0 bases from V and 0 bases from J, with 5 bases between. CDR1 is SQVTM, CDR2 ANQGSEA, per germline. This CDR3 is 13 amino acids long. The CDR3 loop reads CSVEDTVNTEAFF. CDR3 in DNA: TGCAGCGTTGAAGACACAGTGAACACTGAAGCTTTCTTT. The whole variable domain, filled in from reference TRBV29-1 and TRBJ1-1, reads SAVISQKPSRDICQRGTSLTIQCQVDSQVTMMFWYRQQPGQSLTLIATANQGSEATYESGFVIDKFPISRPNLTFSTLTVSNMSPEDSSIYLCSVEDTVNTEAFFGQGTRLTVV.